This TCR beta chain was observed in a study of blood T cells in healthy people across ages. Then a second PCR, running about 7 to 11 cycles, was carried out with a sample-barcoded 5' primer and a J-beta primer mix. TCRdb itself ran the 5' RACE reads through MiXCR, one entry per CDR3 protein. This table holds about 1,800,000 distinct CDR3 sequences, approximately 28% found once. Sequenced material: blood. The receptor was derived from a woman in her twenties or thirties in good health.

CDR3 residues: CASSLSWSEKLFF. CDR3 nucleotide sequence: TGTGCCAGCAGTTTAAGTTGGAGTGAAAAACTGTTTTTT. J is TRBJ1-4 and V is TRBV28, with D hard to call. Trimming cost V 2 bases and J 7 bases, with 8 bases left between them. The V gene's germline CDR1 is MDHEN and CDR2 SYDVKM. CDR3 length: 13 amino acids. The full variable domain, its missing parts supplied by reference TRBV28 and TRBJ1-4, is DVKVTQSSRYLVKRTGEKVFLECVQDMDHENMFWYRQDPGLGLRLIYFSYDVKMKEKGDIPEGYSVSREKKERFSLILESASTNQTSMYLCASSLSWSEKLFFGSGTQLSVL.